The next 2 T cell receptor beta chains were all read from a single sample in a study of T cell responses to AZD1222 COVID-19 vaccine (dated by TCRdb to the early 2020s). The method behind the library was the immunoSEQ multiplex PCR assay. As stored in TCRdb, this immuneACCESS dataset retains in-frame rearrangements with V and J assigned. A fraction of the clones does not appear; measured against another copy, unresolved V genes explain less than half of the discrepancy, and the remainder lacks a known reason. The sample table records about 130,000 clones; around 87% of these occur just once. Jointly, the top ten make up 1.4% to 1.5% of the sample. In the paper's terms, the time point label means: baseline before first vaccination. Source: peripheral blood, taken on day 0 of AZD1222 vaccination. The receptors here all came from an adult in good health.

This clone was seen more than once but under ten times. The V gene is TRBV11-3, the J gene TRBJ2-3; 7 positions agree with TRBD1. The CDR3 is 13 residues long. Germline trimming cut 2 bases from V and 5 bases from J; bases unmatched to any gene: 1. Germline CDR1 is SGHNT and CDR2 is YENEEA. The CDR3 protein is CASSLRQGDTQYF. DNA of the CDR3: TGTGCCAGCAGCTTAAGACAGGGAGATACGCAGTATTTT.

The rearrangement joins TRBV18 to TRBJ1-2; D not resolved. The CDR3 is 13 amino acids. Germline V lookup: CDR1 KGHSH, CDR2 LQKENI. The ends were cut back, 6 bases at V and 6 bases at J, with 14 bases in the middle. This CDR3 is CASSIGPEDGYTF. For the CDR3, the DNA is TGTGCCAGCTCGATCGGACCGGAGGATGGCTACACCTTC.